The source of this T cell receptor beta chain is a study of monozygotic twins with inflammatory bowel disease. Study-wide findings and caveats: Clonotypes shared with others were fewer in IBD patients than in healthy twins, especially with disease activity.

In eight separate reactions per sample, cDNA was generated. TCRalpha along with TCRbeta cDNA was subjected to two nested PCRs lasting approximately 16 and 10 cycles. TCRdb reprocessed the 5' RACE reads; each CDR3 protein has one entry and no DNA is given. There are over 120,000 distinct CDR3 sequences in the sample, with around 1.2% held by the top ten. CDR1 and CDR2 (germline): LGHDT, YNNKEL (reference sequence). The CDR3 totals 16 residues. Investigators pulled total RNA out of whole blood and did not sort T cells. A word on this clonotype: No antigen is known for it.

The sequence derives from a human donor with ulcerative colitis or Crohn's disease, or a healthy co-twin of an affected twin (not recorded which). Specimen: blood. The chain has TRBV3-1 and TRBJ2-1; TCRdb's assignment of TRBD1 cannot be checked, as there is no DNA. The CDR3 sequence: CASSPPLAGARNEQFF.